This TCR beta chain came from a study of blood T cell repertoires in COVID-19. About the research overall: From the United States, Italy and Spain came samples of acute and convalescent COVID-19. PBMCs, B-cell-depleted T cells, or T cells were the source of the cDNA or gDNA that made up the material.

Original processing notes: Amplification of reference gene primers was used by the study to estimate nucleated cell counts. Profiling relied on immunoSEQ multiplex PCR, and the TCRdb table lists in-frame clones only, not all of them. That table furnishes V, J and clone size, whereas the DNA furnished D and trimming. The profile shows tens of thousands of clones, under 95% of them singletons. This clone was detected once. The germline V and J ends were trimmed by 5 bases and 0 bases, with 13 bases remaining between them. From germline, CDR1 is KGHDR and CDR2 SFDVKD. This CDR3 has 15 residues. The sequenced material came from peripheral blood. J is TRBJ2-7 and V is TRBV24-1, with D hard to call. The receptor was derived from a man in his fifties with acute or convalescent COVID-19. The CDR3 region is CATSAADDSSYEQYF. In DNA form, the CDR3 reads TGTGCCACCAGTGCGGCGGATGATAGCTCCTACGAGCAGTACTTC.